This entry concerns a single T cell receptor (beta chain). Its antigen is not known. The sample comes from a study of cytomegalovirus exposure and HLA in healthy donors. CDR3 length: 14 residues. Germline lookup yields CDR1 SEHNR and CDR2 FQNEAQ (reference sequence). V trimming: 5 bases; J trimming: 1 base; junction bases outside the gene matches: 5. Study findings and constraints: Within an earlier analysis, most TCR beta V segments proved productive either about 87% or about 30% of the time. In vitro, a few CMV-associated chains proved specific for CMV antigens.

Though nominally healthy at sampling, donors likely had unrecorded immune exposures. The study ran its PCR with 60 Vbeta and 13 Jbeta primers. Libraries were prepared by immunoSEQ multiplex PCR; TCRdb keeps only in-frame clonotypes and omits some of them. Among around 170,000 clones listed, 65% to 85% were seen once. This sequence was found in a girl aged 10-17 years in good health and CMV-seropositive. Material for sequencing was PBMCs. V usage is TRBV7-9 and J usage is TRBJ2-7, with 7 bases lining up with TRBD2. Written as DNA, the CDR3 is TGTGCCAGCAGCCCGGGCGGGGGATCCTACGAGCAGTACTTC. It is translated as CASSPGGGSYEQYF.